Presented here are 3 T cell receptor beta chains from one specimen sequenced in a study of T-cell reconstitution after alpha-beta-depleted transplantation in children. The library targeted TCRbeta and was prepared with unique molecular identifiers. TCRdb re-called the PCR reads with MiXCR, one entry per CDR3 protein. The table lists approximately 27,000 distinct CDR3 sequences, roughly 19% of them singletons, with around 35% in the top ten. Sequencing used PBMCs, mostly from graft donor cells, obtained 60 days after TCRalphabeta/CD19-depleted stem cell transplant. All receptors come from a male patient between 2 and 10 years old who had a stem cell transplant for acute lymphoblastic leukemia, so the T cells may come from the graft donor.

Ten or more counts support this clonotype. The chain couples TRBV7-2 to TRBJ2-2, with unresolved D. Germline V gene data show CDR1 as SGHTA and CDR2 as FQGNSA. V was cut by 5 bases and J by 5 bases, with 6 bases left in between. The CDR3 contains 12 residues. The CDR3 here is CASSQPTGELFF. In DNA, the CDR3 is TGTGCCAGCAGCCAACCGACCGGGGAGCTGTTTTTT.

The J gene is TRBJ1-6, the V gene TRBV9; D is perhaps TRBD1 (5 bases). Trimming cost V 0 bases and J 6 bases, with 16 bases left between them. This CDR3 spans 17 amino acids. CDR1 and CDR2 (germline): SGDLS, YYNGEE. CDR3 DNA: TGTGCCAGCAGCGTAGAGTTCGGAGGGGCAGGTAATTCACCCCTCCACTTT. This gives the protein CASSVEFGGAGNSPLHF.

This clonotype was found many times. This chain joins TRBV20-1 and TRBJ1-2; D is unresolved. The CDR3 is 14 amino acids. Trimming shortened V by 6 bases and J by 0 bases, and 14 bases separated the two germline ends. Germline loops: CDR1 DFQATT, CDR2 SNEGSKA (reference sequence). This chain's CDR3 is CSARSPPPNYGYTF. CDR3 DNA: TGCAGTGCCCGGTCGCCCCCTCCTAACTATGGCTACACCTTC.